This T cell receptor (beta chain) was captured in a study of pediatric ulcerative colitis. TCRdb keeps only in-frame clones here, not all; method: immunoSEQ multiplex PCR. This table holds tens of thousands of clones, about nine tenths found once. Colonoscopy and blood draw happened at the same time. As regards this clone: Its antigen is still unknown.

With V trimmed by 4 bases and J by 6 bases, 4 bases remained unmatched. Germline V CDR1 and CDR2: MNHEY, SMNVEV (reference sequence). The CDR3 spans 13 residues. Broader study findings: Ulcerative colitis patients shared more blood-rectal clones than controls. Acute severe colitis showed lower rectal diversity from clonal expansions. Repertoires came from total lymphocyte DNA, not specific subsets.

The TCR comes from a boy between 10 and 17 years old with severe ulcerative colitis. Sequencing input: blood. The chain joins TRBV27 to TRBJ2-7; TRBD2 matches at 9 bases. The CDR3: CASSWGLAGEQYF. CDR3 bases: TGTGCCAGCAGTTGGGGACTAGCCGGCGAGCAGTACTTC.